Each of the 10 T cell receptor beta chains below was sequenced from the same sample in a study of cytomegalovirus exposure and HLA in healthy donors. In the PCR, 60 Vbeta and 13 Jbeta primers were used. The data were produced by immunoSEQ multiplex PCR, yet TCRdb's version contains in-frame clones alone and is incomplete. The sample contains 80,000 to 100,000 clones, 60% to 80% of which appear only once. The sample consisted of PBMCs. These receptors were obtained from a middle-aged man in good health and CMV-seronegative.

The CDR3 here is CASSQQGAREKLFF. The CDR3 DNA follows: TGTGCCAGCAGCCAACAGGGGGCGAGGGAAAAACTGTTTTTT. J is TRBJ1-4 and V is TRBV6-5; TRBD1 agrees at 9 bases. CDR3 length: 14 amino acids. Unmatched junction bases numbered 7, after V lost 6 bases and J lost 8 bases. Germline V gene lookup returns CDR1 MNHEY and CDR2 SVGAGI.

Here the CDR3 reads CASSNSGGAGYEQYF. In DNA form, the CDR3 reads TGTGCCAGCAGCAATAGCGGGGGGGCCGGCTACGAGCAGTACTTC. The rearrangement uses TRBV5-4 and TRBJ2-7; 11 positions match TRBD2. This CDR3 contains 15 residues. Germline V gene sequence: CDR1 SGHNT, CDR2 YYREEE (reference sequence). V lost 4 bases, J lost 3 bases, and 6 bases stayed unmatched.

The chain uses TRBV28 and TRBJ2-7, with a weak D call TRBD1 (5 bases). This CDR3 contains 12 residues. V was pared by 7 bases and J by 4 bases, with 11 bases between. Germline V gene data show CDR1 as MDHEN and CDR2 as SYDVKM. The CDR3 DNA reads as TGTGCCAGCAATCAGGGTGGTTACGAGCAGTACTTC. It specifies CASNQGGYEQYF.

The gene calls are TRBV2 and TRBJ1-4, with 8 bases identical to TRBD1. The CDR3 contains 16 residues. J lost 2 bases, V lost 6 bases, and 8 bases had no gene match. Germline V gene lookup returns CDR1 SNHLY and CDR2 FYNNEI. CDR3 residues: CASSARGRATNEKLFF. CDR3 bases: TGTGCCAGCAGCGCCAGGGGGCGGGCGACTAATGAAAAACTGTTTTTT.

This clone has just one count. This chain joins TRBV19 and TRBJ1-1; no clear D gene. Per germline, CDR1 LNHDA and CDR2 SQIVND (reference sequence). V shed 1 base and J shed 7 bases, with 7 bases lying between them. The CDR3 has 12 amino acids. The CDR3 is CASSIGGSEAFF. CDR3 nucleotide sequence: TGTGCCAGTAGTATAGGAGGGAGTGAAGCTTTCTTT.

J is TRBJ2-7 and V is TRBV5-1; 10 positions match TRBD1. Losses at the gene ends were 4 bases for V and 2 bases for J; bases not matched to a gene: 9. Germline assignment: CDR1 SGHRS and CDR2 YFSETQ. The CDR3 loop spans 16 amino acids. The chain's CDR3 is CASSPRQGAFAYEQYF. The CDR3, as DNA: TGCGCCAGCAGCCCGAGACAGGGGGCCTTCGCCTACGAGCAGTACTTC.

This clone was counted between two and nine times. This chain joins TRBV6-4 and TRBJ1-6; TRBD1 aligns across 9 bases. Unmatched junction bases numbered 5, after V lost 4 bases and J lost 10 bases. The germline gives CDR1 MRHNA, CDR2 SNTAGT. This CDR3 region has 14 residues. The CDR3 sequence is CASSVGDRDSPLHF. The CDR3 coding sequence is TGTGCCAGCAGTGTTGGGGACAGGGACTCACCCCTCCACTTT.

The chain combines TRBV7-9 with TRBJ2-2; 12 bases line up with TRBD1. With V trimmed by 5 bases and J by 6 bases, 7 bases remained unmatched. The CDR3 has 16 amino acids. From germline, CDR1 is SEHNR and CDR2 FQNEAQ (reference sequence). The CDR3 protein is CASSLGTGGPAGELFF. The CDR3 DNA follows: TGTGCCAGCAGCCTTGGGACAGGGGGCCCAGCCGGGGAGCTGTTTTTT.

This rearrangement joins TRBV11-2 to TRBJ2-3; D remains ambiguous. There are 16 residues in the CDR3. V was cut by 8 bases and J by 0 bases, with 18 bases left in between. Germline CDR1 reads SGHAT; CDR2 reads FQNNGV. This chain's CDR3 is CASSQLTLRSTDTQYF. The CDR3 nucleotides are TGTGCCAGCTCCCAGTTGACACTGCGCAGCACAGATACGCAGTATTTT. Together with reference TRBV11-2 and TRBJ2-3, the CDR3 gives the full variable domain: EAGVAQSPRYKIIEKRQSVAFWCNPISGHATLYWYQQILGQGPKLLIQFQNNGVVDDSQLPKDRFSAERLKGVDSTLKIQPAKLEDSAVYLCASSQLTLRSTDTQYFGPGTRLTVL.

This clone was counted a few times. The chain links TRBV19 to TRBJ2-7; D is perhaps TRBD2 (6 bases). This CDR3 has 17 amino acids. V was shortened by 3 bases and J by 2 bases, with 20 bases between the two germline ends. Germline V gene data show CDR1 as LNHDA and CDR2 as SQIVND (reference sequence). The CDR3 region has the DNA TGTGCCAGTAGTATCGGATTAGCCCCGGGAGATACCTACGAGCAGTACTTC. Amino acids: CASSIGLAPGDTYEQYF.